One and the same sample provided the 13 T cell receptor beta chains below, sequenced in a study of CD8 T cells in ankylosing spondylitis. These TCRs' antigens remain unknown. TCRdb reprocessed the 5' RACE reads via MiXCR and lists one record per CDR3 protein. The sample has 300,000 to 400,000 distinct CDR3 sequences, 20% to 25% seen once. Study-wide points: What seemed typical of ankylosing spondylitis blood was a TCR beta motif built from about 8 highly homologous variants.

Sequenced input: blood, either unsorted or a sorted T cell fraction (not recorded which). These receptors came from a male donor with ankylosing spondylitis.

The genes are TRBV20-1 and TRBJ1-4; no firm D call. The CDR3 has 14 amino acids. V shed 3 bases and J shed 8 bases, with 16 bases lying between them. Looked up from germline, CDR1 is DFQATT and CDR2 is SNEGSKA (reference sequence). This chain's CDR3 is CSASLTSGSEKLFF. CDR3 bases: TGCAGTGCTAGCTTGACCTCGGGGTCGGAAAAACTGTTTTTT.

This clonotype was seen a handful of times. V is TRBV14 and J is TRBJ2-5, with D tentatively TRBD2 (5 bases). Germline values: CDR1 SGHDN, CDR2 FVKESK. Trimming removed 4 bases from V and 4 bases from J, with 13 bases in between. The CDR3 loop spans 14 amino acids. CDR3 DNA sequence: TGTGCCAGCAGCCGCTCCCTAGCCGCAGAGACCCAGTACTTC. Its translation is CASSRSLAAETQYF.

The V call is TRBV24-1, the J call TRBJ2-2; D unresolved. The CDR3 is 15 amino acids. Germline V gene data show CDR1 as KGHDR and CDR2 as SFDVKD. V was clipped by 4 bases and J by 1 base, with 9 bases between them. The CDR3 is CATSDPNWNTGELFF. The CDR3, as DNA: TGTGCCACCAGTGACCCCAACTGGAACACCGGGGAGCTGTTTTTT.

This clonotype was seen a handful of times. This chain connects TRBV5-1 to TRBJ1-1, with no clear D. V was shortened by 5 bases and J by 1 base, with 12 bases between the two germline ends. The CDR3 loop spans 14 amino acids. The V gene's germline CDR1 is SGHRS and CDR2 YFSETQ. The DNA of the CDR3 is TGCGCCAGCAGGGCGCAGGCGAAGAACACTGAAGCTTTCTTT. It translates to CASRAQAKNTEAFF.

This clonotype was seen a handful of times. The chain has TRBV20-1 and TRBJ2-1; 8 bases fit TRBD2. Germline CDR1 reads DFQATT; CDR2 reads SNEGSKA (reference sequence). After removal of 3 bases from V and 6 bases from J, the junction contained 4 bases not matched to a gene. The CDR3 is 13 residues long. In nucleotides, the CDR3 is TGCAGTGCTAGCGGGAGGGCAGGCAATGAGCAGTTCTTC. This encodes CSASGRAGNEQFF.

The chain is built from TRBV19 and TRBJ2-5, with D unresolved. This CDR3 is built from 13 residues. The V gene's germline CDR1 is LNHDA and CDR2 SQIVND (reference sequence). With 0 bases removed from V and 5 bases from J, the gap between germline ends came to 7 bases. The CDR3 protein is CASSIDLTETQYF. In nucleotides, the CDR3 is TGTGCCAGTAGTATAGATCTTACGGAGACCCAGTACTTC.

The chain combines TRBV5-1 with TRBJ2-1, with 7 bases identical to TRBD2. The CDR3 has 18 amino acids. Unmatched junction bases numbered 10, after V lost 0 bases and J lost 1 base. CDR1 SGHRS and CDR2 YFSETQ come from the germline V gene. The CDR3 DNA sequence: TGCGCCAGCAGCTTGGTACTAGCGTGGAGGGATTCCTACAATGAGCAGTTCTTC. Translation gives CASSLVLAWRDSYNEQFF. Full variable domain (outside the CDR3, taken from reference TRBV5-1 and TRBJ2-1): KAGVTQTPRYLIKTRGQQVTLSCSPISGHRSVSWYQQTPGQGLQFLFEYFSETQRNKGNFPGRFSGRQFSNSRSEMNVSTLELGDSALYLCASSLVLAWRDSYNEQFFGPGTRLTVL.

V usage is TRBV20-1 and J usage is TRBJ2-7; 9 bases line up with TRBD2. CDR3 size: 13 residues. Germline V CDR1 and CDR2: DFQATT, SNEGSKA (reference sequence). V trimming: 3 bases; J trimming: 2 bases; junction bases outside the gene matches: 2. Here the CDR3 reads CSARREGPYEQYF. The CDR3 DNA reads TGCAGTGCTAGGCGGGAGGGCCCCTACGAGCAGTACTTC.

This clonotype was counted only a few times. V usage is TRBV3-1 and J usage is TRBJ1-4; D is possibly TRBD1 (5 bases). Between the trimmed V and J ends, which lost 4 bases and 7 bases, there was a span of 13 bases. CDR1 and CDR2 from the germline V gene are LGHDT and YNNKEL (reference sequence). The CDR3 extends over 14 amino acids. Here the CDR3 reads CASSLRTQGEKLFF. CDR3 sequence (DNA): TGTGCCAGCAGCCTGAGGACGCAGGGTGAAAAACTGTTTTTT.

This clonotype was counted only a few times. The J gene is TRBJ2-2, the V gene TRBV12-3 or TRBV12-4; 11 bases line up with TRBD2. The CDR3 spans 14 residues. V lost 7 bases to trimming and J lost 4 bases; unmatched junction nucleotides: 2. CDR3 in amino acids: CASITSGSTGELFF. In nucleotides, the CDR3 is TGTGCCAGCATCACTAGCGGGAGCACCGGGGAGCTGTTTTTT.

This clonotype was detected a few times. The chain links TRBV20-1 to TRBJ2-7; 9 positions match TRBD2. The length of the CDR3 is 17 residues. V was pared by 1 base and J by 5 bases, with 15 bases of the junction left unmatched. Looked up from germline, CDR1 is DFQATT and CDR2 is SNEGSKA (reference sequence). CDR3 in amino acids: CSARVSSRPSGMNEQYF. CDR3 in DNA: TGCAGTGCTAGAGTCTCTTCCCGGCCTAGCGGGATGAACGAGCAGTACTTC.

The CDR3 DNA sequence: TGTGCCAGCAGCTTACGGACAGGGGTATTTGGCGGGGAGCTGTTTTTT. It codes for CASSLRTGVFGGELFF. This chain links TRBV5-6 with TRBJ2-2; 9 nucleotides match TRBD1. CDR1 is SGHDT and CDR2 is YYEEEE in the germline V gene. The J segment lost 7 bases and the V segment lost 2 bases, leaving 9 bases of the junction unmatched. This CDR3 region has 16 residues.

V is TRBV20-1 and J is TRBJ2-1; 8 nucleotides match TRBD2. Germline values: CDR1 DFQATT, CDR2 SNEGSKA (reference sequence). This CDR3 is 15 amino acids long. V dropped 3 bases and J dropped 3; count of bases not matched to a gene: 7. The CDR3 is CSASRTSGNYNEQFF. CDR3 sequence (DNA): TGCAGTGCTAGCCGAACTAGCGGCAACTACAATGAGCAGTTCTTC.